These 6 T cell receptor beta chains originate from one sample sequenced in a study of cytotoxic CD8 clonotypes in ibrutinib-treated CLL. TCRdb's table, derived via immunoSEQ multiplex PCR, lists solely in-frame clones and lacks some. The data show about 140,000 clones, roughly 90% seen once. Material: PBMCs, obtained after 12 months of ibrutinib treatment. The receptor source for this set is a human donor with chronic lymphocytic leukemia.

This chain joins TRBV7-3 and TRBJ2-1, with D possibly being TRBD2 (6 bases). V lost 6 bases and J 10 bases, leaving 19 bases between the germline ends. The CDR3 loop spans 14 amino acids. Germline V gene data show CDR1 as SGHTA and CDR2 as FQGTGA. In nucleotides, the CDR3 is TGTGCCAGCAGTCTCCTCGGGAGAGAGGGCGAGCAGTTCTTC. Protein product: CASSLLGREGEQFF.

This clone was observed once. The genes are TRBV7-9 and TRBJ1-1; TRBD1 aligns across 7 bases. Germline V lookup: CDR1 SEHNR, CDR2 FQNEAQ (reference sequence). J was trimmed by 1 base and V by 2 bases; bases with no gene match: 4. The length of the CDR3 is 15 residues. CDR3 nucleotide sequence: TGTGCCAGCAGCTTATTCGGGACAGCGAACACTGAAGCTTTCTTT. It encodes CASSLFGTANTEAFF.

This clone was counted only a few times. This sequence joins TRBV4-1 and TRBJ2-1, with TRBD1 as a possible D gene (7 bases). This CDR3 has 19 amino acids. V lost 0 bases and J lost 0, with 18 bases in between. Germline-derived CDR1 and CDR2 are MGHRA and YSYEKL. CDR3 amino acids: CASSQDLSGGLISYNEQFF. The DNA for the CDR3 is TGCGCCAGCAGCCAAGATCTTTCAGGGGGGCTAATCTCCTACAATGAGCAGTTCTTC.

V usage is TRBV5-1 and J usage is TRBJ2-3; tentative D call: TRBD2 (6 bases). Germline V gene sequence: CDR1 SGHRS, CDR2 YFSETQ. The ends were cut back, 5 bases at V and 4 bases at J, with 11 bases in the middle. The CDR3 is 13 residues long. CDR3 loop: CASRYSGADTQYF. CDR3 bases: TGCGCCAGCAGGTATTCGGGGGCAGATACGCAGTATTTT.

Remarks on this clone: At one of its ends the junction is not consistent with the germline gene, which may arise from a read error. The J gene is TRBJ1-1, the V gene TRBV11-3; no reliable D call. The V gene's germline CDR1 is SGHNT and CDR2 YENEEA. CDR3 length: 15 amino acids. This CDR3 is CASSLEREMNTEAFF. The CDR3, as DNA: TGTGCCAGCAGCCTAGAGAGGGAGATGAACACTGAAGCTTTCTTT.

The gene calls are TRBV9 and TRBJ2-7; 8 bases match TRBD2. CDR1 is SGDLS, CDR2 YYNGEE, per germline. This CDR3 contains 13 residues. Germline trimming cut 4 bases from V and 6 bases from J; bases unmatched to any gene: 6. The CDR3 DNA follows: TGTGCCAGCAGCCCGGGGGGGGCGCTCGAGCAGTACTTC. As protein: CASSPGGALEQYF. Looking up the rest from reference TRBV9 and TRBJ2-7 gives the full variable domain: DSGVTQTPKHLITATGQRVTLRCSPRSGDLSVYWYQQSLDQGLQFLIQYYNGEERAKGNILERFSAQQFPDLHSELNLSSLELGDSALYFCASSPGGALEQYFGPGTRLTVT.